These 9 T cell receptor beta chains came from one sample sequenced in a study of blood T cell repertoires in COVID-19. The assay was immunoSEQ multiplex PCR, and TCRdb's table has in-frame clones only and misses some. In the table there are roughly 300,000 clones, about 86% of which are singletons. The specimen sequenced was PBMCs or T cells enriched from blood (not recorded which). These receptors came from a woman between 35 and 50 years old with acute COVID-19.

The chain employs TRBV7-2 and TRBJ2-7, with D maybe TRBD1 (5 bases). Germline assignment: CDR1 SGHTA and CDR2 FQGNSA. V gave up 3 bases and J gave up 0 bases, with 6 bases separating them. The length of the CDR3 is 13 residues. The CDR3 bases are TGTGCCAGCAGCTTGGGGCTCTCCTACGAGCAGTACTTC. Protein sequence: CASSLGLSYEQYF.

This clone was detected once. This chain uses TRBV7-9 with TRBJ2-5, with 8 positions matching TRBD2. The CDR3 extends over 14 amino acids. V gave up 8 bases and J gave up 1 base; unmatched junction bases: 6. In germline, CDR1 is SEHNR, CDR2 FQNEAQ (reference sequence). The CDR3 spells CASLWAGGQETQYF. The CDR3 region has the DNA TGTGCCAGCTTGTGGGCGGGGGGCCAAGAGACCCAGTACTTC.

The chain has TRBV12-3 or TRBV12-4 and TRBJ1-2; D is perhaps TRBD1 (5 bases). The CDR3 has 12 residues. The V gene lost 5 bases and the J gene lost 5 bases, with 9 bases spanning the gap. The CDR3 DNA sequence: TGTGCCAGCAGTACAACAGGTTATGGCTACACCTTC. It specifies CASSTTGYGYTF.

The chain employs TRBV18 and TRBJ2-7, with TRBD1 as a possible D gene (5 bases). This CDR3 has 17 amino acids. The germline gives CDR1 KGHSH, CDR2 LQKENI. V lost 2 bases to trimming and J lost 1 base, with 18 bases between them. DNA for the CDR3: TGTGCCAGCTCACCAACCAGGGAAAGGACCTATTCCTACGAGCAGTACTTC. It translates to CASSPTRERTYSYEQYF.

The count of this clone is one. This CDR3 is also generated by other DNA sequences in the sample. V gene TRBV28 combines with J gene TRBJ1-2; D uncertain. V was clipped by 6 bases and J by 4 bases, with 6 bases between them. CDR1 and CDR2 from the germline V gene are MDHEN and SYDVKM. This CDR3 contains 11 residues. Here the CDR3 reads CASSLSYGYTF. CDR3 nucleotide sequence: TGTGCCAGCAGCCTCAGCTATGGCTACACCTTC.

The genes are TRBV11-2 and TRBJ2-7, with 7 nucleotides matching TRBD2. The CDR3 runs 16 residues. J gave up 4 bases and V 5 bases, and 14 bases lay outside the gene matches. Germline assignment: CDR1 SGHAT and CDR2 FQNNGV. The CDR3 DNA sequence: TGTGCCAGCAGCCCCGGACTAGTTACGTCCTTGTACGAGCAGTACTTC. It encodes CASSPGLVTSLYEQYF.

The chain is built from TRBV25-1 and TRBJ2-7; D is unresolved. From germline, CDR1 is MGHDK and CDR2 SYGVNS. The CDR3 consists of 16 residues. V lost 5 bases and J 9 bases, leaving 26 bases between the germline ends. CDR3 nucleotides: TGTGCCAGCAGTCCCCGAGTTTTTCGCGCGGAGAATGTGCAGTACTTC. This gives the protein CASSPRVFRAENVQYF.

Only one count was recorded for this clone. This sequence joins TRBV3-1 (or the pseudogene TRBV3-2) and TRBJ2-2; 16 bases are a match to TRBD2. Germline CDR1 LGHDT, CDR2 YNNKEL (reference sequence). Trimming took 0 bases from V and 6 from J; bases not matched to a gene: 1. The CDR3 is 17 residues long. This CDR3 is CASSQEGLAGGPGELFF. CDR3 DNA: TGTGCCAGCAGCCAAGAGGGACTAGCGGGGGGGCCCGGGGAGCTGTTTTTT.

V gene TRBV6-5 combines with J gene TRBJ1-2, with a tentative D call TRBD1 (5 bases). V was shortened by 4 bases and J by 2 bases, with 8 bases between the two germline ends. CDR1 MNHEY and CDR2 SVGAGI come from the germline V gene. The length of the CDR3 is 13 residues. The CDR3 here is CASSLAGNYGYTF. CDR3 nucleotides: TGTGCCAGCAGTTTAGCAGGGAACTATGGCTACACCTTC.